The sequence of this T cell receptor (beta chain) was determined in a study of CD8 T cell repertoires and HIV-1 epitope variants. This CDR3 spans 12 amino acids. With 9 bases removed from V and 3 bases from J, the gap between germline ends came to 11 bases. As to this clone: Its matching antigen is unknown.

Produced via immunoSEQ multiplex PCR; TCRdb's table is partial and in-frame only. The sample holds about 2,600 clones, roughly 66% seen once. Sequenced material: cultured CD8+ T cells derived from PBMCs. The clonotype originates from a male donor with HIV. The gene calls are TRBV23-1 and TRBJ1-2; D gene uncertain. TRBV23-1 is an ORF for which the function is uncertain. CDR3 region: CARQRLDYGYTF. The CDR3 DNA reads as TGCGCCAGACAAAGGTTGGACTATGGCTACACCTTC.